A single sample is the source of the 26 T cell receptor beta chains below, sequenced in a study of T cell changes during pregnancy in multiple sclerosis. The repertoire was sequenced with immunoSEQ multiplex PCR; TCRdb's copy has only in-frame clones and lacks some. The sample has about 97,000 clones; just over 90% are singletons. The material sequenced was peripheral blood, taken in the second trimester of pregnancy. Receptor source: a female donor in good health, enrolled as a control in a pregnancy study.

The rearrangement uses TRBV29-1 and TRBJ1-2; D call uncertain. Germline V gives CDR1 SQVTM, CDR2 ANQGSEA. The ends were cut back, 3 bases at V and 2 bases at J, with 10 bases in the middle. The CDR3 totals 13 residues. Here the CDR3 reads CSVDRNLNYGYTF. For the CDR3, the DNA is TGCAGCGTTGACAGGAATTTGAACTATGGCTACACCTTC.

The chain uses TRBV7-9 and TRBJ2-3; TRBD2 agrees at 8 bases. The CDR3 sequence is 18 residues long. Germline V gene lookup returns CDR1 SEHNR and CDR2 FQNEAQ (reference sequence). The trim removed 4 bases at V and 0 bases at J, leaving 12 bases unmatched. CDR3 loop: CASSSRGSSGASTDTQYF. CDR3 nucleotides: TGTGCCAGCAGCTCCCGGGGTAGTAGCGGGGCCAGCACAGATACGCAGTATTTT.

This chain joins TRBV5-1 and TRBJ2-7; TRBD1 matches at 7 bases. J was trimmed by 4 bases and V by 0 bases; bases with no gene match: 7. The CDR3 is 15 residues long. The germline V gene has CDR1 SGHRS and CDR2 YFSETQ. CDR3 coding DNA: TGCGCCAGCAGCTTGGGGGCCGGGACAGAATACGAGCAGTACTTC. Amino acids: CASSLGAGTEYEQYF.

This clone was seen just once. The genes are TRBV7-9 and TRBJ2-7; 10 bases are a match to TRBD1. Germline trimming cut 5 bases from V and 2 bases from J; bases unmatched to any gene: 3. The CDR3 totals 14 residues. Per germline, CDR1 SEHNR and CDR2 FQNEAQ (reference sequence). For the CDR3, the DNA is TGTGCCAGCAGCCCGGACAGGGGGGCCTACGAGCAGTACTTC. Its protein product is CASSPDRGAYEQYF.

Note on this clone: One end of the junction fails to match germline, which may point to a read error. The chain employs TRBV7-7 and TRBJ2-5; TRBD2 agrees at 7 bases. The CDR3 has 15 residues. Germline V CDR1 and CDR2: SSHAT, FNYEAQ (reference sequence). CDR3 coding DNA: TGTGCTAGCAGCCCTTCTGGCGGGAGCTGGGAGACCCAGTACTTC. It codes for CASSPSGGSWETQYF. The variable domain in full, with the rest retrieved from reference TRBV7-7 and TRBJ2-5, is GAGVSQSPRYKVTKRGQDVTLRCDPISSHATLYWYQQALGQGPEFLTYFNYEAQPDKSGLPSDRFSAERPEGSISTLTIQRTEQRDSAMYRCASSPSGGSWETQYFGPGTRLLVL.

The genes are TRBV6-5 and TRBJ1-4, with D possibly TRBD1 on 5 matching bases. The CDR3 totals 14 residues. Germline V lookup: CDR1 MNHEY, CDR2 SVGAGI. V lost 4 bases and J 8 bases, leaving 14 bases between the germline ends. CDR3 amino acids: CASSFDRFEEKLFF. In DNA, the CDR3 is TGTGCCAGCAGTTTCGACAGATTCGAGGAAAAACTGTTTTTT.

This rearrangement joins TRBV7-9 to TRBJ1-2, with 8 positions matching TRBD1. The germline gives CDR1 SEHNR, CDR2 FQNEAQ (reference sequence). The CDR3 sequence is 13 residues long. Trimming cost V 1 base and J 7 bases; bases outside gene matches: 2. The chain's CDR3 is CASSLVGQGGYTF. CDR3 in DNA: TGTGCCAGCAGCTTAGTAGGACAGGGTGGCTACACCTTC.

The V call is TRBV19, the J call TRBJ2-5; D is possibly TRBD2 (6 bases). Trimming left V 3 bases short and J 2 bases short, with 10 bases between. This CDR3 comprises 14 residues. Germline V gene data show CDR1 as LNHDA and CDR2 as SQIVND (reference sequence). CDR3 bases: TGTGCCAGTAGTATTGGGGGGAGTCAAGAGACCCAGTACTTC. Protein sequence: CASSIGGSQETQYF.

The chain uses TRBV19 and TRBJ2-1, with D possibly being TRBD2 (6 bases). The CDR3 runs to 16 residues. Trimming took off 10 bases at V and 6 bases at J, with 25 bases between the two ends. Germline CDR1 is LNHDA and CDR2 is SQIVND (reference sequence). The DNA for the CDR3 is TGTGCCACTACCCATGGGGCAGGGCGGAGGGTCAATGAGCAGTTCTTC. Residues: CATTHGAGRRVNEQFF.

The chain couples TRBV2 to TRBJ1-2, with D possibly matching TRBD1 (5 bases). The CDR3 sequence is 14 residues long. Germline V gene data show CDR1 as SNHLY and CDR2 as FYNNEI. V lost 2 bases, J lost 8 bases, and 15 bases lay in between. This CDR3 reads CASSELSGHWGYTF. CDR3 sequence (DNA): TGTGCCAGCAGTGAATTATCAGGGCATTGGGGCTACACCTTC.

The chain has TRBV6-5 and TRBJ1-6; 10 bases line up with TRBD1. Trimming cost V 7 bases and J 7 bases; bases outside gene matches: 7. The germline gives CDR1 MNHEY, CDR2 SVGAGI. The CDR3 loop spans 15 amino acids. DNA for the CDR3: TGTGCCAGCACCCACGGGACAGGGGCAAATTCACCCCTCCACTTT. It translates to CASTHGTGANSPLHF.

This chain links TRBV19 with TRBJ2-3; 10 bases match TRBD2. The CDR3 consists of 14 residues. Germline CDR1 LNHDA, CDR2 SQIVND (reference sequence). V lost 6 bases, J lost 5 bases, and 5 bases stayed unmatched. The CDR3 sequence: CASRVAGGRDTQYF. The CDR3 bases are TGTGCCAGTAGAGTAGCGGGAGGACGAGATACGCAGTATTTT.

This rearrangement joins TRBV6-5 to TRBJ1-2; the match to TRBD1 covers 7 bases. The CDR3 is made up of 12 amino acids. CDR1 is MNHEY, CDR2 SVGAGI, per germline. The V segment lost 9 bases and the J segment 2 bases; nucleotides outside the gene matches: 3. CDR3 sequence: CASKGQNYGYTF. For the CDR3, the DNA is TGTGCCAGTAAGGGACAGAACTATGGCTACACCTTC.

This clone was counted only a few times. The chain couples TRBV5-1 to TRBJ2-1, with 9 nucleotides matching TRBD1. CDR1 is SGHRS and CDR2 is YFSETQ in the germline V gene. The ends lost 4 bases at V and 8 bases at J; junction bases unmatched: 13. This CDR3 has 16 residues. The CDR3 DNA sequence: TGCGCCAGCAGCACGACAGGGGGTAGTGTCGTGGATGAGCAGTTCTTC. This encodes CASSTTGGSVVDEQFF.

The V gene is TRBV4-2, the J gene TRBJ2-7; TRBD2 might be the D (5 bases). This CDR3 is built from 13 residues. V lost 4 bases and J lost 5, with 12 bases in between. The germline V gene encodes CDR1 LGHNA and CDR2 YNFKEQ. CDR3 in amino acids: CASSRGVPHEQYF. The CDR3 nucleotides read TGTGCCAGCAGCCGGGGAGTTCCCCACGAGCAGTACTTC.

Here the CDR3 DNA reads TGCAGCGTTGCCTTTACCGGGGAGCTGTTTTTT. Residues: CSVAFTGELFF. V and J are TRBV29-1 and TRBJ2-2; unclear D gene. The V and J ends lost 4 bases and 5 bases respectively, with 5 bases between them. Germline CDR1 and CDR2: SQVTM and ANQGSEA. This CDR3 is 11 amino acids long.

The rearrangement links TRBV9 to TRBJ1-3; 8 bases are a match to TRBD1. The V gene's germline CDR1 is SGDLS and CDR2 YYNGEE. The CDR3 consists of 15 residues. V was clipped by 3 bases and J by 2 bases; unmatched bases: 4. This CDR3 reads CASSATGDAGNTIYF. Here the CDR3 DNA reads TGTGCCAGCAGCGCGACAGGGGACGCTGGAAACACCATATATTTT.

The genes are TRBV6-1 and TRBJ1-4; the match to TRBD1 covers 7 bases. In germline, CDR1 is MNHNS, CDR2 SASEGT. Trimming took 3 bases from V and 6 from J; bases not matched to a gene: 10. This CDR3 has 16 residues. In DNA form, the CDR3 reads TGTGCCAGCAGTGAGCAACCGGGACAGCCTTATGAAAAACTGTTTTTT. It codes for CASSEQPGQPYEKLFF.

This CDR3 reads CSVVSGQAGGHSYGYTF. In DNA, the CDR3 is TGCAGCGTTGTTTCCGGACAGGCGGGGGGTCATTCCTATGGCTACACCTTC. The chain employs TRBV29-1 and TRBJ1-2, with TRBD1 matching 7 bases. Germline CDR1 and CDR2: SQVTM and ANQGSEA. With V trimmed by 4 bases and J by 4 bases, 18 bases remained unmatched. The CDR3 is made up of 17 amino acids.

The sample holds one count of this clone. The V gene is TRBV5-8, the J gene TRBJ1-4; D call uncertain. V was cut by 4 bases and J by 4 bases, with 14 bases left in between. Germline CDR1 SGHTS, CDR2 YDEGEE. The CDR3 is 15 amino acids. In DNA, the CDR3 is TGTGCCAGCAGCCCGGGGAGGGCCCTTAATGAAAAACTGTTTTTT. This codes for CASSPGRALNEKLFF.

In this sample, this clone turned up once. Here the CDR3 DNA reads TGTGCCAGCAGCTCTCCGGGTGAAAAACTGTTTTTT. It is translated as CASSSPGEKLFF. This rearrangement joins TRBV7-9 to TRBJ1-4; unclear D gene. Trimming stripped 4 bases from V and 7 bases from J, with 7 bases between. The germline V gene has CDR1 SEHNR and CDR2 FQNEAQ (reference sequence). This CDR3 is built from 12 residues.

The rearrangement uses TRBV2 and TRBJ2-7; D is possibly TRBD2 (5 bases). The V and J ends lost 8 bases and 3 bases respectively, with 14 bases between them. Per the germline V gene, CDR1 is SNHLY and CDR2 is FYNNEI. The length of the CDR3 is 13 residues. CDR3 nucleotides: TGTGCCAGCTCCGGACTGGAGTACTACGAGCAGTACTTC. It yields the protein CASSGLEYYEQYF.

This sequence joins TRBV7-9 and TRBJ1-3, with D maybe TRBD1 (6 bases). V was shortened by 7 bases and J by 0 bases, with 13 bases between the two germline ends. Germline CDR1 and CDR2: SEHNR and FQNEAQ (reference sequence). The CDR3 is 15 amino acids. CDR3 sequence reads: CASTLTGSSGNTIYF. CDR3 nucleotide sequence: TGTGCCAGCACCCTGACAGGAAGCTCTGGAAACACCATATATTTT.

The CDR3 spells CASGPPGQGFEQYF. The CDR3 DNA reads as TGTGCTAGTGGCCCACCGGGACAGGGGTTCGAGCAGTACTTC. V usage is TRBV12-5 and J usage is TRBJ2-7; 10 nucleotides align to TRBD1. The V gene's germline CDR1 is LGHNT and CDR2 FRNRAP. This CDR3 spans 14 amino acids. V shed 6 bases and J 6 bases; nucleotides not matched to a gene: 8.

There are a few counts of this clone. The gene calls are TRBV18 and TRBJ1-1; 7 bases map to TRBD1. V lost 4 bases to trimming and J lost 4 bases; unmatched junction nucleotides: 6. CDR3 size: 14 residues. CDR1 KGHSH and CDR2 LQKENI come from the germline V gene. CDR3 protein: CASSLRQGGTEAFF. The CDR3 nucleotides are TGTGCCAGCTCACTGCGACAGGGCGGCACTGAAGCTTTCTTT.

V usage is TRBV10-1 and J usage is TRBJ1-1; tentatively, D is TRBD1 (6 bases). The CDR3 runs to 14 residues. Per the germline V gene, CDR1 is WNHNN and CDR2 is SYGVQD (reference sequence). Between the trimmed V and J ends, which lost 6 bases and 5 bases, there was a span of 16 bases. As DNA, the CDR3 is TGCGCCAGCAGCCCAGGGGCGTTCGGGACTGAAGCTTTCTTT. As protein: CASSPGAFGTEAFF.